The 23 T cell receptor beta chains below come from one sample, sequenced in a study of shared clonotypes between healthy human individuals. The table came from immunoSEQ multiplex PCR; TCRdb's copy has only in-frame clones and leaves some out. Of about 2 million clones listed, 95% were seen once; the top ten hold 0.13%. The sequencing input was naive CD4+ T cells sorted from blood. Subset noted: CD45RA+ positively selected. All receptors derive from a man younger than 35 in good health.

The V and J genes are TRBV28 and TRBJ1-5; D perhaps matches TRBD1 (5 bases). The CDR3 is 15 amino acids. The V gene's germline CDR1 is MDHEN and CDR2 SYDVKM. V was trimmed by 4 bases and J by 2 bases, leaving 12 bases between them. CDR3 region: CASSSAGLGNQPQHF. The DNA of the CDR3 is TGTGCCAGCAGTTCGGCAGGGCTCGGCAATCAGCCCCAGCATTTT. Supplemented by reference TRBV28 and TRBJ1-5, the full variable domain reads DVKVTQSSRYLVKRTGEKVFLECVQDMDHENMFWYRQDPGLGLRLIYFSYDVKMKEKGDIPEGYSVSREKKERFSLILESASTNQTSMYLCASSSAGLGNQPQHFGDGTRLSIL.

This clone appeared a few times. The V gene is TRBV6-1, the J gene TRBJ1-5; D is possibly TRBD1 (5 bases). V was cut by 6 bases and J by 3 bases, with 12 bases left in between. The CDR3 has 14 amino acids. Germline V gene lookup returns CDR1 MNHNS and CDR2 SASEGT. CDR3 bases: TGTGCCAGCAGGGGGGTAGACCTCAATCAGCCCCAGCATTTT. It yields the protein CASRGVDLNQPQHF.

The chain has TRBV4-3 and TRBJ2-1; TRBD2 matches 9 bases. Germline V gene lookup returns CDR1 LGHNA and CDR2 YSLEER. After removal of 1 base from V and 0 bases from J, the junction contained 10 bases not matched to a gene. The CDR3 consists of 19 residues. The CDR3 bases are TGCGCCAGCAGCCAAGCCATGACTAGCGGTAAGGTCTCCTACAATGAGCAGTTCTTC. The encoded protein is CASSQAMTSGKVSYNEQFF.

This clone was counted a few times. The chain recombines TRBV5-7 with TRBJ1-6, with D possibly matching TRBD1 (6 bases). TRBV5-7 is an ORF; its function is uncertain. V lost 1 base and J 8 bases, leaving 10 bases between the germline ends. CDR3 length: 14 residues. The CDR3 DNA reads as TGTGCCAGCAGCTTGTCAGGGGTTGATTCACCCCTCCACTTT. This gives the protein CASSLSGVDSPLHF.

This clone was detected once. This chain joins TRBV28 and TRBJ2-5; 8 nucleotides align to TRBD1. CDR3 length equals 15 residues. V gave up 2 bases and J gave up 5 bases; unmatched junction bases: 7. CDR1 is MDHEN, CDR2 SYDVKM, per germline. The CDR3 reads CASSLGSRGHETQYF. The DNA of the CDR3 is TGTGCCAGCAGTTTAGGTTCCAGGGGGCATGAGACCCAGTACTTC.

V gene TRBV5-4 combines with J gene TRBJ1-6; D unresolved. The germline V gene encodes CDR1 SGHNT and CDR2 YYREEE (reference sequence). Deletions cut 4 bases from V and 7 bases from J, with 15 bases between. The CDR3 spans 15 residues. CDR3 amino acids: CASSQDPVGNSPLHF. The CDR3 nucleotides read TGTGCCAGCAGCCAGGACCCTGTAGGGAATTCACCCCTCCACTTT.

This clone was picked up a small number of times. V gene TRBV10-2 combines with J gene TRBJ1-3; D unclear. V was trimmed by 3 bases and J by 0 bases, leaving 6 bases between them. Germline CDR1 WSHSY, CDR2 SAAADI. The CDR3 sequence is 14 residues long. The CDR3 sequence is CASSERLSGNTIYF. The CDR3 DNA reads TGCGCCAGCAGTGAACGGCTCTCTGGAAACACCATATATTTT.

This sequence joins TRBV13 and TRBJ2-7; 7 bases are shared with TRBD1. Germline V gene lookup returns CDR1 PRHDT and CDR2 FYEKMQ (reference sequence). The CDR3 is made up of 14 amino acids. V lost 1 base to trimming and J lost 6 bases; unmatched junction nucleotides: 6. CDR3 coding DNA: TGTGCCAGCAGCTTAGTTAACAGGGGCAGCGAGCAGTACTTC. This sequence encodes CASSLVNRGSEQYF. The full variable domain, its missing parts supplied by reference TRBV13 and TRBJ2-7, is AAGVIQSPRHLIKEKRETATLKCYPIPRHDTVYWYQQGPGQDPQFLISFYEKMQSDKGSIPDRFSAQQFSDYHSELNMSSLELGDSALYFCASSLVNRGSEQYFGPGTRLTVT.

The chain employs TRBV27 and TRBJ2-1, with TRBD2 matching 10 bases. Germline V lookup: CDR1 MNHEY, CDR2 SMNVEV (reference sequence). The CDR3 sequence is 15 residues long. Trimming took 2 bases from V and 4 from J; bases not matched to a gene: 2. The CDR3 DNA reads as TGTGCCAGCAGTTTACTAGCGGGGGAGTACAATGAGCAGTTCTTC. This sequence encodes CASSLLAGEYNEQFF.

V usage is TRBV30 and J usage is TRBJ1-2; 8 bases are a match to TRBD1. Germline V CDR1 and CDR2: GTSNPN, SVGIG (reference sequence). CDR3 length equals 16 residues. V trimming: 4 bases; J trimming: 4 bases; junction bases outside the gene matches: 14. This chain's CDR3 is CAWTRRGTGQTYGYTF. The DNA of the CDR3 is TGTGCCTGGACCAGGCGGGGGACAGGACAAACCTATGGCTACACCTTC.

The rearrangement joins TRBV6-1 to TRBJ1-2, with TRBD1 matching 7 bases. J gave up 6 bases and V 8 bases, and 9 bases lay outside the gene matches. The CDR3 loop spans 13 amino acids. CDR1 MNHNS and CDR2 SASEGT come from the germline V gene. CDR3 sequence reads: CASGQVPTDGYTF. The CDR3 DNA sequence: TGTGCCAGCGGACAGGTCCCTACCGATGGCTACACCTTC.

V usage is TRBV6-6 and J usage is TRBJ2-1; D is perhaps TRBD2 (5 bases). The CDR3 contains 11 residues. Per germline, CDR1 MNHNY and CDR2 SVGAGI (reference sequence). V was cut by 5 bases and J by 16 bases, with 15 bases left in between. DNA of the CDR3: TGTGCCAGCAGTCGTGATCTCCTAGCCTTCTTC. Amino acids: CASSRDLLAFF.

The chain recombines TRBV19 with TRBJ2-7; D possibly corresponds to TRBD1 (6 bases). The germline V and J ends were trimmed by 5 bases and 6 bases, with 14 bases remaining between them. Germline CDR1 is LNHDA and CDR2 is SQIVND (reference sequence). There are 13 residues in the CDR3. In DNA, the CDR3 is TGTGCCAGTAGTTCATATCAGGGGCGCGAGCAGTACTTC. Its protein is CASSSYQGREQYF.

This chain joins TRBV4-3 and TRBJ2-6; D perhaps matches TRBD2 (5 bases). The V end lost 0 bases, the J end lost 0 bases, and 9 bases lay between the germline ends. CDR1 is LGHNA and CDR2 is YSLEER in the germline V gene. The CDR3 consists of 17 residues. As DNA, the CDR3 is TGCGCCAGCAGCCAAGATCATCGGGGCTCTGGGGCCAACGTCCTGACTTTC. It specifies CASSQDHRGSGANVLTF.

In the case of this clone: Other DNA sequences in this specimen translate into the identical CDR3. J is TRBJ2-7 and V is TRBV15, with unresolved D. V was cut by 0 bases and J by 1 base, with 1 base left in between. CDR3 size: 12 residues. CDR1 is LNHNV and CDR2 is YYDKDF in the germline V gene (reference sequence). The CDR3 DNA sequence: TGTGCCACCAGCAGAGATTCCTACGAGCAGTACTTC. Protein sequence: CATSRDSYEQYF.

The rearrangement uses TRBV15 and TRBJ2-6; D could derive from TRBD1 or TRBD2 (6 bases each). Trimming shortened V by 1 base and J by 0 bases, and 16 bases separated the two germline ends. The V gene's germline CDR1 is LNHNV and CDR2 YYDKDF (reference sequence). CDR3 size: 19 residues. CDR3 sequence: CATSRVEGPDSSGANVLTF. The DNA of the CDR3 is TGTGCCACCAGCAGAGTGGAGGGGCCGGACAGCTCTGGGGCCAACGTCCTGACTTTC.

This clone was detected only once. This sequence joins TRBV5-1 and TRBJ1-2; possible D gene TRBD1, 5 bases. CDR1 SGHRS and CDR2 YFSETQ come from the germline V gene. V shed 0 bases and J shed 2 bases, with 11 bases lying between them. This CDR3 contains 15 residues. The CDR3 coding sequence is TGCGCCAGCAGCTTGGAGCAGGGTGGAAACTATGGCTACACCTTC. Amino acids: CASSLEQGGNYGYTF.

The chain combines TRBV5-1 with TRBJ1-6; D is perhaps TRBD1 (5 bases). Germline V gives CDR1 SGHRS, CDR2 YFSETQ. V lost 4 bases to trimming and J lost 0 bases, with 8 bases between them. This CDR3 spans 15 amino acids. CDR3 sequence (DNA): TGCGCCAGCAGCGGCGGGGGCTCCTATAATTCACCCCTCCACTTT. It yields the protein CASSGGGSYNSPLHF.

This clone was counted once. The sample holds other DNA sequences that translate to the same CDR3. The chain uses TRBV10-1 and TRBJ2-3; tentatively, D is TRBD2 (6 bases). V lost 4 bases to trimming and J lost 1 base, with 9 bases between them. Germline values: CDR1 WNHNN, CDR2 SYGVQD (reference sequence). This CDR3 comprises 14 residues. CDR3 DNA sequence: TGCGCCAGCAGTGTTGGCGGGGGCACAGATACGCAGTATTTT. Translating it yields CASSVGGGTDTQYF.

V usage is TRBV19 and J usage is TRBJ2-7; D is unclear. The CDR3 is 12 amino acids. Trimming shortened V by 10 bases and J by 3 bases, and 13 bases separated the two germline ends. The V gene's germline CDR1 is LNHDA and CDR2 SQIVND (reference sequence). The CDR3 region is CATLLGYYEQYF. CDR3 in DNA: TGTGCCACCCTGTTGGGGTACTACGAGCAGTACTTC.

This clone was seen only once. The chain combines TRBV19 with TRBJ1-6, with 8 bases that match TRBD1. This CDR3 comprises 18 residues. V gave up 3 bases and J gave up 7 bases; unmatched junction bases: 14. Germline-derived CDR1 and CDR2 are LNHDA and SQIVND (reference sequence). The CDR3 protein is CASSMAPPGTGTNSPLHF. DNA for the CDR3: TGTGCCAGTAGTATGGCCCCCCCTGGGACAGGAACCAATTCACCCCTCCACTTT. Looking up the rest from reference TRBV19 and TRBJ1-6 gives the full variable domain: DGGITQSPKYLFRKEGQNVTLSCEQNLNHDAMYWYRQDPGQGLRLIYYSQIVNDFQKGDIAEGYSVSREKKESFPLTVTSAQKNPTAFYLCASSMAPPGTGTNSPLHFGNGTRLTVT.

The chain combines TRBV5-1 with TRBJ1-1, with 7 positions matching TRBD1. Looked up from germline, CDR1 is SGHRS and CDR2 is YFSETQ. Trimming took 2 bases from V and 0 from J; bases not matched to a gene: 7. The CDR3 spans 16 residues. The CDR3 DNA is TGCGCCAGCAGCTTAACAGGGGCGAGAATGAACACTGAAGCTTTCTTT. It is translated as CASSLTGARMNTEAFF.

This chain uses TRBV10-3 with TRBJ1-2; D remains unclear. V lost 4 bases to trimming and J lost 2 bases, with 11 bases between them. This CDR3 region has 14 residues. In germline, CDR1 is ENHRY, CDR2 SYGVKD. CDR3 sequence reads: CAISGEGGNYGYTF. The DNA for the CDR3 is TGTGCCATCAGTGGTGAAGGAGGGAACTATGGCTACACCTTC.